Below are 12 T cell receptor beta chains sequenced from a single sample in a study of blood T cell repertoires in COVID-19. Some clones are missing from TCRdb's copy, which holds only in-frame ones; the method was immunoSEQ multiplex PCR. The sample lists under 250,000 clones, about 91% occurring once. Sequenced material: peripheral blood. These receptors all stem from a woman aged 25 to 39 with COVID-19, enrolled during active disease.

V usage is TRBV28 and J usage is TRBJ2-1; 7 nucleotides match TRBD2. With 5 bases clipped from V and 1 base from J, the junction kept 20 bases outside the gene matches. CDR1 and CDR2 from the germline V gene are MDHEN and SYDVKM. The CDR3 contains 20 residues. The CDR3 region is CASSPLGGLLAAISYNEQFF. Here the CDR3 DNA reads TGTGCCAGCAGTCCTTTGGGAGGGCTTCTAGCGGCCATATCCTACAATGAGCAGTTCTTC.

The chain has TRBV11-3 and TRBJ2-2; 7 bases line up with TRBD1. Germline V CDR1 and CDR2: SGHNT, YENEEA. V was clipped by 3 bases and J by 3 bases; unmatched bases: 4. The CDR3 spans 15 residues. CDR3 loop: CASSFDRADTGELFF. The CDR3 DNA reads as TGTGCCAGCAGCTTCGACAGGGCGGACACCGGGGAGCTGTTTTTT. Full variable domain (remainder filled in from reference TRBV11-3 and TRBJ2-2): EAGVVQSPRYKIIEKKQPVAFWCNPISGHNTLYWYLQNLGQGPELLIRYENEEAVDDSQLPKDRFSAERLKGVDSTLKIQPAELGDSAVYLCASSFDRADTGELFFGEGSRLTVL.

The V and J genes are TRBV7-9 and TRBJ2-7, with D possibly matching TRBD2 (5 bases). Germline values: CDR1 SEHNR, CDR2 FQNEAQ (reference sequence). This CDR3 contains 15 residues. V was shortened by 5 bases and J by 5 bases, with 19 bases between the two germline ends. The CDR3 here is CASSALRGLGDEQYF. In DNA, the CDR3 is TGTGCCAGCAGCGCCCTCAGAGGTCTCGGGGACGAGCAGTACTTC.

The chain employs TRBV27 and TRBJ2-1; 9 bases fit TRBD1. The V gene end was trimmed by 4 bases and the J gene end by 4 bases; junction bases not matched to a gene: 2. The CDR3 is made up of 14 amino acids. From germline, CDR1 is MNHEY and CDR2 SMNVEV (reference sequence). As DNA, the CDR3 is TGTGCCAGCAGTTCCGGGACAGGGTACAATGAGCAGTTCTTC. This sequence encodes CASSSGTGYNEQFF.

The J gene is TRBJ1-5, the V gene TRBV28; D might be TRBD1 (5 bases). V lost 7 bases to trimming and J lost 1 base, with 20 bases between them. CDR3 length equals 17 residues. CDR1 is MDHEN, CDR2 SYDVKM, per germline. The CDR3 reads CASTTILVGGSNQPQHF. The DNA of the CDR3 is TGTGCCAGCACCACGATTTTGGTTGGGGGGAGCAATCAGCCCCAGCATTTT. The variable domain in full, with the rest retrieved from reference TRBV28 and TRBJ1-5, is DVKVTQSSRYLVKRTGEKVFLECVQDMDHENMFWYRQDPGLGLRLIYFSYDVKMKEKGDIPEGYSVSREKKERFSLILESASTNQTSMYLCASTTILVGGSNQPQHFGDGTRLSIL.

The DNA of the CDR3 is TGTGCCAGCAGCTTATCAGGGTTCGGAGAGACCCAGTACTTC. Translated, it gives CASSLSGFGETQYF. V and J are TRBV7-2 and TRBJ2-5; perhaps TRBD1 as D (5 bases). The germline CDR1 and CDR2 sequences are SGHTA and FQGNSA. This CDR3 is 14 amino acids long. The V and J ends lost 2 bases and 4 bases respectively, with 11 bases between them.

The rearrangement joins TRBV28 to TRBJ1-5; no definite D call. The germline V and J ends were trimmed by 6 bases and 6 bases, with 9 bases remaining between them. This CDR3 region has 12 residues. Looked up from germline, CDR1 is MDHEN and CDR2 is SYDVKM. DNA for the CDR3: TGTGCCAGCAGCCTCCCGAGTCAGCCCCAGCATTTT. It yields the protein CASSLPSQPQHF.

The genes are TRBV29-1 and TRBJ2-3; 7 positions match TRBD1. Germline CDR1 reads SQVTM; CDR2 reads ANQGSEA. The CDR3 has 14 amino acids. V lost 6 bases to trimming and J lost 3 bases; unmatched junction nucleotides: 9. CDR3 coding DNA: TGCAGCGTGAACCCCACAGGGGTGACAGATACGCAGTATTTT. Residues: CSVNPTGVTDTQYF.

The V and J genes are TRBV6-1 and TRBJ2-6, with 8 bases fitting TRBD1. The V and J ends lost 4 bases and 0 bases, in that order; junction bases with no gene match: 14. In germline, CDR1 is MNHNS, CDR2 SASEGT. This CDR3 has 20 amino acids. The CDR3 spells CASSAIGTGKTLSGANVLTF. CDR3 in DNA: TGTGCCAGCAGTGCCATCGGGACAGGCAAAACCCTCTCTGGGGCCAACGTCCTGACTTTC.

This clone was recorded only once. The J gene is TRBJ2-1, the V gene TRBV6-5; TRBD2 is a possible D gene (6 bases). The CDR3 runs to 11 residues. V gave up 4 bases and J gave up 8 bases, with 6 bases separating them. Per the germline V gene, CDR1 is MNHEY and CDR2 is SVGAGI. CDR3 nucleotide sequence: TGTGCCAGCAGTTGGGGGGATGAGCAGTTCTTC. Amino acids: CASSWGDEQFF.

The chain employs TRBV4-2 and TRBJ2-4; TRBD2 matches 8 bases. Germline trimming cut 5 bases from V and 5 bases from J; bases unmatched to any gene: 8. The CDR3 has 15 amino acids. The V gene's germline CDR1 is LGHNA and CDR2 YNFKEQ. Here the CDR3 DNA reads TGTGCCAGCAGCTCCGGCGGGGGGCTAGAAAACATTCAGTACTTC. It specifies CASSSGGGLENIQYF.

The V call is TRBV11-3, the J call TRBJ2-3, with 13 bases fitting TRBD2. Germline CDR1 and CDR2: SGHNT and YENEEA. CDR3 length: 17 residues. J was trimmed by 0 bases and V by 4 bases; bases with no gene match: 4. CDR3 DNA: TGTGCCAGCAGCTCGGGACTAGCGGGACCTAGCACAGATACGCAGTATTTT. Translated: CASSSGLAGPSTDTQYF.